The rows below give T cell receptor beta chains drawn from one sample of a study of control samples from healthy donors and cancer patients. Using immunoSEQ multiplex PCR, the repertoire was profiled, and TCRdb retains in-frame clones only, with some absent. This sample has 110,000 or so clones, with about 89% found just once. Sequences were obtained from blood. These receptors were obtained from a woman aged 50 to 65 in good health. CDR3s include the opening cysteine and the closing phenylalanine or tryptophan. Each record gives: V gene, clone size, D gene, J gene, CDR3 protein, CDR3 DNA. The D gene is left open where the match is weak. Only some rows state a clone size, as once, few, many or a class for expanded clones.

TRBV7-8,few,.,TRBJ1-4,CASTETLKGHTNLEKLFF,TGTGCCAGCACCGAAACTCTAAAGGGTCATACGAACCTTGAAAAACTGTTTTTT
TRBV30,.,TRBD1,TRBJ1-2,CAWRETGGLGGRFWYYGYTF,TGTGCCTGGAGGGAGACAGGGGGCCTGGGTGGTAGATTTTGGTACTATGGCTACACCTTC
TRBV7-3,few,.,TRBJ2-5,CASSHYGALQETQYF,TGTGCCAGCAGCCACTACGGGGCCCTCCAAGAGACCCAGTACTTC
TRBV24-1,.,.,TRBJ1-2,CATSDFRTNYGYTF,TGTGCCACCAGTGATTTTCGGACTAACTATGGCTACACCTTC
TRBV24-1,.,TRBD2,TRBJ2-2,CATSSGGGELFF,TGTGCCACCTCCTCGGGGGGCGGGGAGCTGTTTTTT
TRBV6-6,once,TRBD2,TRBJ2-5,CASRDTSGEYF,TGTGCCAGCAGAGACACTAGCGGGGAGTACTTC
TRBV7-9,.,.,TRBJ2-5,CASSLPQSFPETQYF,TGTGCCAGCAGCTTACCCCAGAGCTTCCCGGAGACCCAGTACTTC
TRBV7-9,.,.,TRBJ2-3,CASSLAGGAFTDTQYF,TGTGCCAGCAGCTTAGCTGGGGGGGCGTTCACAGATACGCAGTATTTT
TRBV18,.,.,TRBJ2-5,CASSPDRTGKTQYF,TGTGCCAGCTCACCGGACAGAACGGGAAAGACCCAGTACTTC
TRBV7-9,.,.,TRBJ2-7,CASSSWTVSYEQYF,TGTGCCAGCAGCTCCTGGACAGTTAGCTACGAGCAGTACTTC
TRBV28,.,.,TRBJ2-2,CASRSTNTGELFF,TGTGCCAGCAGATCGACAAACACCGGGGAGCTGTTTTTT
TRBV9,.,.,TRBJ2-2,CASSGESATGELFF,TGTGCCAGCAGCGGGGAATCGGCCACCGGGGAGCTGTTTTTT
TRBV19,.,.,TRBJ2-1,CASSTSGTGYNEQFF,TGTGCCAGTAGTACCAGCGGTACCGGCTACAATGAGCAGTTCTTC
TRBV4-1,.,.,TRBJ1-5,CASSPLLERNQPQHF,TGCGCCAGCAGCCCGCTATTGGAACGCAATCAGCCCCAGCATTTT
TRBV5-1,few,.,TRBJ1-4,CASSYRQALAATNEKLFF,TGCGCCAGCAGCTACAGACAGGCCCTGGCTGCAACTAATGAAAAACTGTTTTTT
TRBV6-4,.,.,TRBJ2-2,CASSVQDNTGELFF,TGTGCCAGCAGTGTCCAGGATAACACCGGGGAGCTGTTTTTT
TRBV7-2,.,.,TRBJ1-3,CASKRNSGNTIYF,TGTGCCAGCAAGAGGAACTCTGGAAACACCATATATTTT
TRBV5-1,.,.,TRBJ2-3,CASSLGAGAGDTQYF,TGCGCCAGCAGCTTGGGGGCGGGGGCCGGAGATACGCAGTATTTT
TRBV7-8,.,.,TRBJ1-5,CASSGGPQGSYQPQHF,TGTGCCAGCAGTGGTGGCCCCCAGGGTTCGTATCAGCCCCAGCATTTT
TRBV6-2/TRBV6-3,once,.,TRBJ1-1,CASSVISLSGFSAEAFF,TGTGCCAGCAGTGTAATTAGTCTATCGGGTTTTTCGGCTGAAGCTTTCTTT
TRBV9,.,.,TRBJ2-2,CASSARLGPSANTGELFF,TGTGCCAGCAGCGCCCGACTCGGCCCATCGGCTAACACCGGGGAGCTGTTTTTT
TRBV5-1,.,TRBD1,TRBJ1-4,CASSRGDDRANEKLFF,TGCGCCAGCAGCCGGGGGGACGACAGGGCTAATGAAAAACTGTTTTTT
TRBV27,.,TRBD2,TRBJ2-7,CASSWDSSGAYEQYF,TGTGCCAGCAGTTGGGACTCTAGCGGGGCCTACGAGCAGTACTTC
TRBV3-1/TRBV3-2,.,.,TRBJ1-2,CASSQELTQWSYGYTF,TGTGCCAGCAGCCAAGAGCTCACACAGTGGAGCTATGGCTACACCTTC
TRBV9,.,.,TRBJ1-4,CASSVDARAEEKLFF,TGTGCCAGCAGCGTAGACGCCAGGGCAGAGGAAAAACTGTTTTTT
TRBV5-1,once,.,TRBJ2-7,CASSLGGAPQFYEQYF,TGCGCCAGCAGCTTGGGGGGGGCCCCGCAGTTCTACGAGCAGTACTTC
TRBV24-1,.,.,TRBJ2-5,CATSRGGPFQETQYF,TGTGCCACCAGCCGGGGCGGACCGTTCCAAGAGACCCAGTACTTC
TRBV6-2/TRBV6-3,once,.,TRBJ1-2,CASSRDTSNYGYTF,TGTGCCAGCAGTCGGGACACTTCTAACTATGGCTACACCTTC
TRBV5-8,.,.,TRBJ1-2,CASSPDTDYGYTF,TGTGCCAGCAGCCCCGACACCGACTATGGCTACACCTTC
TRBV29-1,.,.,TRBJ2-3,CSVVFVDTQYF,TGCAGCGTGGTTTTTGTGGATACGCAGTATTTT
TRBV5-4,once,TRBD1,TRBJ1-2,CASSFPGQHYGYTF,TGTGCCAGCAGCTTCCCGGGACAGCACTATGGCTACACCTTC
TRBV4-1,.,.,TRBJ2-7,CASSQVPRGEQYF,TGCGCCAGCAGCCAGGTGCCTAGGGGCGAGCAGTACTTC
TRBV9,.,.,TRBJ2-2,CASSVGRVDTGELFF,TGTGCCAGCAGCGTCGGTCGAGTGGACACCGGGGAGCTGTTTTTT
TRBV3-1/TRBV3-2,once,TRBD1,TRBJ2-7,CASSQPPGTGNNEQYF,TGTGCCAGCAGCCAACCGCCCGGGACAGGGAACAACGAGCAGTACTTC
TRBV19,once,.,TRBJ1-6,CASNRPGGNSPLHF,TGTGCCAGTAACCGACCTGGGGGGAATTCACCCCTCCACTTT
TRBV30,.,.,TRBJ1-2,CAWSTAFYGYTF,TGTGCCTGGTCGACAGCTTTCTATGGCTACACCTTC
TRBV12-3/TRBV12-4,.,.,TRBJ2-5,CASSFNETQYF,TGTGCCAGCAGTTTCAACGAGACCCAGTACTTC
TRBV3-1/TRBV3-2,.,TRBD2,TRBJ2-5,CASSQGGSGRSETQYF,TGTGCCAGCAGCCAAGGAGGTAGCGGGAGGTCTGAGACCCAGTACTTC
TRBV6-5,many,.,TRBJ1-2,CASSYFGYGYTF,TGTGCCAGCAGTTACTTTGGCTATGGCTACACCTTC